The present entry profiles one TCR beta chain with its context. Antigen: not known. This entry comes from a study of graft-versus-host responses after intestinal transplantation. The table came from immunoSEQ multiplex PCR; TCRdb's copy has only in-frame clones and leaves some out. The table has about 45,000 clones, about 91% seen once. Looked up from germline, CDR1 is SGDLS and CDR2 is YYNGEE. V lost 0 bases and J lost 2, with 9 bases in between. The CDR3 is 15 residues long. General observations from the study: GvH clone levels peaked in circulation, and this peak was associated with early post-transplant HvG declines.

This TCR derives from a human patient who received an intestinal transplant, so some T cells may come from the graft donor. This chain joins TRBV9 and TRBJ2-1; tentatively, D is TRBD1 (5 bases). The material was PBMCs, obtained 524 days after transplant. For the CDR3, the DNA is TGTGCCAGCAGCGTAGAAGGGGTGGCCTACAATGAGCAGTTCTTC. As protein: CASSVEGVAYNEQFF. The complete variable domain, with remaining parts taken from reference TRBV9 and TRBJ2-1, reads DSGVTQTPKHLITATGQRVTLRCSPRSGDLSVYWYQQSLDQGLQFLIQYYNGEERAKGNILERFSAQQFPDLHSELNLSSLELGDSALYFCASSVEGVAYNEQFFGPGTRLTVL.